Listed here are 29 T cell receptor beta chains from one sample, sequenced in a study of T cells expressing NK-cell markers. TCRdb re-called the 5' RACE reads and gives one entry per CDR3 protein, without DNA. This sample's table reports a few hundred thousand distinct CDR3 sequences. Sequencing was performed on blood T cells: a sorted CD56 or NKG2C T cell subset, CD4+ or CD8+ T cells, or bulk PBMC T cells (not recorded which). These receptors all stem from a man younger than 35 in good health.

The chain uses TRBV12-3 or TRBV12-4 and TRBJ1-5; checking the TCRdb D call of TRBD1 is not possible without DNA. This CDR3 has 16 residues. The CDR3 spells CASRLQGVARNQPQHF.

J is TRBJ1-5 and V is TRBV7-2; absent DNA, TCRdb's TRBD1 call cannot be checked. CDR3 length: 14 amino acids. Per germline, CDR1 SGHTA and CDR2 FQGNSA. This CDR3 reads CASSRYRADQPQHF.

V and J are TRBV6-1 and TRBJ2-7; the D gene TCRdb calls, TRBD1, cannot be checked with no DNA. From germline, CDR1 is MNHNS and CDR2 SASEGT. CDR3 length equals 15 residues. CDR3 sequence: CASSEGPGTTYEQYF.

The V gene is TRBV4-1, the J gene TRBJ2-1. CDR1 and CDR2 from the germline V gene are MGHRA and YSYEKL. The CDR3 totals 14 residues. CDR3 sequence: CASSQGVTGNEQFF.

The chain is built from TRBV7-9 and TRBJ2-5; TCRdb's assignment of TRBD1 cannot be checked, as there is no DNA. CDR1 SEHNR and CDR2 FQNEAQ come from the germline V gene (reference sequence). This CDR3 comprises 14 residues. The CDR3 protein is CASSSGQYQETQYF.

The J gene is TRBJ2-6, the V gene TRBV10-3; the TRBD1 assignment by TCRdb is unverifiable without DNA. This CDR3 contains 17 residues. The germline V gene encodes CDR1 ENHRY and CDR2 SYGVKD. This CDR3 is CAIRETGVRSGANVLTF.

The CDR3 sequence is CASSHSGADTQYF. V and J are TRBV4-1 and TRBJ2-3. The CDR3 totals 13 residues. The germline V gene has CDR1 MGHRA and CDR2 YSYEKL.

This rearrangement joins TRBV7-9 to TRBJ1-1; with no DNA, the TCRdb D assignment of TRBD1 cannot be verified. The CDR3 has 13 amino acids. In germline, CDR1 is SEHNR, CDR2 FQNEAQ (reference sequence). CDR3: CASRGQGSTEAFF.

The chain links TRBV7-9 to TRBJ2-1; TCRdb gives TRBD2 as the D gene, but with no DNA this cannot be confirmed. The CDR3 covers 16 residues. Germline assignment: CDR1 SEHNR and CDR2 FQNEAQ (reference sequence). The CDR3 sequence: CASSLTRTDIRDEQFF. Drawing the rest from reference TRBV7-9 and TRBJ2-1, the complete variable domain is DTGVSQNPRHKITKRGQNVTFRCDPISEHNRLYWYRQTLGQGPEFLTYFQNEAQLEKSRLLSDRFSAERPKGSFSTLEIQRTEQGDSAMYLCASSLTRTDIRDEQFFGPGTRLTVL.

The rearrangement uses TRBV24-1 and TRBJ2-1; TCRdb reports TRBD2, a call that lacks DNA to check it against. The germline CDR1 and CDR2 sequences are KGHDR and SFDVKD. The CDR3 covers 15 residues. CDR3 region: CATSDFKREGNEQFF.

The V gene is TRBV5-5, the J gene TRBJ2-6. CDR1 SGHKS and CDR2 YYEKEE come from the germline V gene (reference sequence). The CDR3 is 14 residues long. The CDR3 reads CASSPVAGANVLTF. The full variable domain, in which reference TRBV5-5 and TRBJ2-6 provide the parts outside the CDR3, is DAGVTQSPTHLIKTRGQQVTLRCSPISGHKSVSWYQQVLGQGPQFIFQYYEKEERGRGNFPDRFSARQFPNYSSELNVNALLLGDSALYLCASSPVAGANVLTFGAGSRLTVL.

CDR3 residues: CATRGEWDTEAFF. This chain connects TRBV24-1 to TRBJ1-1; TCRdb calls TRBD1, which cannot be checked without DNA. The CDR3 consists of 13 residues. Per germline, CDR1 KGHDR and CDR2 SFDVKD.

CDR3 sequence reads: CASSLGASGRERNEQFF. V and J are TRBV5-1 and TRBJ2-1; TCRdb returns TRBD2, unconfirmable since there is no DNA. Germline-derived CDR1 and CDR2 are SGHRS and YFSETQ. The CDR3 totals 17 residues.

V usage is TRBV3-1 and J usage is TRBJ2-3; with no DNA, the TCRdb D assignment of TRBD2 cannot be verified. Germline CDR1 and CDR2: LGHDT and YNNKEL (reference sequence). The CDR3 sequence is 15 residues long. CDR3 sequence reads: CASSQTGLDKDTQYF.

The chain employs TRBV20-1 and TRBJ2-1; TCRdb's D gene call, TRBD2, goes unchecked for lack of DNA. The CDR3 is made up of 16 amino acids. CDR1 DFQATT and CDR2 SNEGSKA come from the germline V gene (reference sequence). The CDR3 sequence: CSARGWSLAGYNEQFF.

This chain's CDR3 is CSARHRDRGGGYTF. The rearrangement joins TRBV20-1 to TRBJ1-2; absent DNA, TCRdb's TRBD1 call cannot be checked. The CDR3 runs to 14 residues. Germline CDR1 and CDR2: DFQATT and SNEGSKA (reference sequence).

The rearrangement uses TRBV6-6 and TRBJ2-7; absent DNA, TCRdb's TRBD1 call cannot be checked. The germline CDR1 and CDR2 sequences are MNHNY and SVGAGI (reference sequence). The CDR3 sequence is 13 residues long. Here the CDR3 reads CASSYHAGAEQYF.

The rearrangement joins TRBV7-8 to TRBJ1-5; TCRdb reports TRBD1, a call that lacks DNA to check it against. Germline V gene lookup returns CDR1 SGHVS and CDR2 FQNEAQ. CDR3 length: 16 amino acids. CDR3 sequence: CASSSHRGYSNQPQHF.

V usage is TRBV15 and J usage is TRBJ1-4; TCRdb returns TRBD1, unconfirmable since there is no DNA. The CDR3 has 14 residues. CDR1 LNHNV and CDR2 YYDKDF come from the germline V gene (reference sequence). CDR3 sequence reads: CATSRTGGKEKLFF.

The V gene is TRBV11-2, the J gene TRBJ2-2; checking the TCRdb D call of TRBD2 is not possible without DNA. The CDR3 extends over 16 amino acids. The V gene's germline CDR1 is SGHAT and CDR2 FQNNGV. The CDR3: CASSHSGRVGTGELFF.

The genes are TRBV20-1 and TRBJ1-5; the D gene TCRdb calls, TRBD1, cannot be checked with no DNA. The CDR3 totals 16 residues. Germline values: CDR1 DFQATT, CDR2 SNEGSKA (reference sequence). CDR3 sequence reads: CSAVRTGGSSNQPQHF.

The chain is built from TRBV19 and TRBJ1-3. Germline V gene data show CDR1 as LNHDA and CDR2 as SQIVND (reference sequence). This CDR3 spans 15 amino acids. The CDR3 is CASSIDSVTGNTIYF.

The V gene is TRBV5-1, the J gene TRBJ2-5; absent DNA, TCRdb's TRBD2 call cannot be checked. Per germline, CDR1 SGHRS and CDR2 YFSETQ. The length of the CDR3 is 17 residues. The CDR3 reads CASSSTGTSGSKETQYF.

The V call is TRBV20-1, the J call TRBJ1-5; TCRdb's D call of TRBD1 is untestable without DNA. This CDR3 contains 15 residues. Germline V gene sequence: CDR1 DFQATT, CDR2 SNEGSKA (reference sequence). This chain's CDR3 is CSARSRMGGHQPQHF.

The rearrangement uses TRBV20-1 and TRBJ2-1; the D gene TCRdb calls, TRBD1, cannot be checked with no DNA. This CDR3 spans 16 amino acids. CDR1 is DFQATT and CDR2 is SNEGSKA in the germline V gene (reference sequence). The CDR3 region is CSASNAGQGSENEQFF.

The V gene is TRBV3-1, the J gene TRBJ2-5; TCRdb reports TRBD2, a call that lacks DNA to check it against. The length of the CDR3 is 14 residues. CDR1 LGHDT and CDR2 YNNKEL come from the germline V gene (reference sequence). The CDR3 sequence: CASSAGLYQETQYF.

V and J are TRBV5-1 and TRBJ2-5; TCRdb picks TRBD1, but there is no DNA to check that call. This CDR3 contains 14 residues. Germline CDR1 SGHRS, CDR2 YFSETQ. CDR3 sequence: CASSPIDSLETQYF.

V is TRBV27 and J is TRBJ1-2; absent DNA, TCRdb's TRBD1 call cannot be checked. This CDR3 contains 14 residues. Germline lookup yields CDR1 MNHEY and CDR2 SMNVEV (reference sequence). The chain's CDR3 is CASSPYDSTYGYTF.

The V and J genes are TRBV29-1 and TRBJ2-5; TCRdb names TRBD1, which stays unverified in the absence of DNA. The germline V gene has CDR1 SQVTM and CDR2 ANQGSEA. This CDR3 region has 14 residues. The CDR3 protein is CSVYRDKYQETQYF. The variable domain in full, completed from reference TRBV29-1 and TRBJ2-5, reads SAVISQKPSRDICQRGTSLTIQCQVDSQVTMMFWYRQQPGQSLTLIATANQGSEATYESGFVIDKFPISRPNLTFSTLTVSNMSPEDSSIYLCSVYRDKYQETQYFGPGTRLLVL.